The 27 T cell receptor beta chains listed next were all sequenced from one sample in a study of OX40 agonist ivuxolimab in advanced cancers. Only in-frame clones appear in the TCRdb table, and some are missing; sequencing was by immunoSEQ multiplex PCR. The sample holds 57,000 or so clones; more than 80% are singletons and the top ten take more than 13%. Sequenced here: CD4+ or CD8+ T cells sorted from blood, sampled in a trial of the OX40 agonist ivuxolimab. Every receptor here comes from an adult with an advanced solid tumor such as melanoma, head and neck, liver or kidney cancer.

This rearrangement joins TRBV13 to TRBJ2-7; 8 nucleotides line up with TRBD2. The V and J ends lost 5 bases and 1 base, in that order; junction bases with no gene match: 4. Germline CDR1 and CDR2: PRHDT and FYEKMQ (reference sequence). The CDR3 length is 14 residues. This CDR3 is CASSKLAESYEQYF. The DNA for the CDR3 is TGTGCCAGCAGCAAACTAGCGGAGTCCTACGAGCAGTACTTC.

This sequence joins TRBV6-6 and TRBJ1-2; D gene uncertain. V was cut by 2 bases and J by 5 bases, with 9 bases left in between. Germline assignment: CDR1 MNHNY and CDR2 SVGAGI (reference sequence). This CDR3 is built from 13 residues. CDR3 in amino acids: CASSYRTSYGYTF. As DNA, the CDR3 is TGTGCCAGCAGTTACCGGACGAGTTATGGCTACACCTTC.

Note on this clone: One end of the junction varies from germline; a read error may be responsible. The CDR3 DNA is TGTGCCAGCAGTTCACGAGGGGGACGGCGACCCCGTTTT. It is translated as CASSSRGGRRPRF. This chain links TRBV28 with TRBJ1-1, with a tentative D call TRBD1 (6 bases). Germline CDR1 MDHEN, CDR2 SYDVKM. The CDR3 loop spans 13 amino acids.

A note on this clone: Distinct nucleotide sequences in the sample also encode this CDR3. CDR3 DNA: TGTGCCAGCAGTTTAGGGCAGATGAACACTGAAGCTTTCTTT. It translates to CASSLGQMNTEAFF. The chain combines TRBV28 with TRBJ1-1; the D is unclear. The V end was cut by 2 bases, the J end by 0 bases, with 7 bases between. The germline CDR1 and CDR2 sequences are MDHEN and SYDVKM. There are 14 residues in the CDR3.

This clone was seen a single time. This chain connects TRBV7-9 to TRBJ2-3; a weak D match, TRBD1 (5 bases). V lost 1 base and J 2 bases, leaving 10 bases between the germline ends. The CDR3 runs 15 residues. In germline, CDR1 is SEHNR, CDR2 FQNEAQ (reference sequence). The CDR3 here is CASSLGSTDTDTQYF. Here the CDR3 DNA reads TGTGCCAGCAGCTTAGGGTCGACAGACACAGATACGCAGTATTTT.

The V gene is TRBV28, the J gene TRBJ2-7; 9 bases map to TRBD1. The length of the CDR3 is 16 residues. J lost 3 bases, V lost 2 bases, and 8 bases had no gene match. The germline V gene has CDR1 MDHEN and CDR2 SYDVKM. CDR3 residues: CASSLPGTGSLYEQYF. The DNA for the CDR3 is TGTGCCAGCAGTTTACCCGGGACAGGGTCACTCTACGAGCAGTACTTC.

This sequence joins TRBV28 and TRBJ1-1; no clear D gene. CDR3 size: 11 residues. Trimming took off 7 bases at V and 4 bases at J, with 7 bases between the two ends. Germline CDR1 reads MDHEN; CDR2 reads SYDVKM. The CDR3 nucleotides are TGTGCCAGCACGCGGGGCACTGAAGCTTTCTTT. Translated: CASTRGTEAFF.

The chain recombines TRBV18 with TRBJ2-5; D unresolved. V lost 4 bases and J 3 bases, leaving 9 bases between the germline ends. This CDR3 comprises 13 residues. CDR1 KGHSH and CDR2 LQKENI come from the germline V gene. This CDR3 is CASSRQKEETQYF. In DNA, the CDR3 is TGTGCCAGCTCACGTCAGAAAGAAGAGACCCAGTACTTC.

The chain joins TRBV5-1 to TRBJ2-3, with D perhaps being TRBD1 or TRBD2 (5 bases each). Germline CDR1 reads SGHRS; CDR2 reads YFSETQ. V was cut by 6 bases and J by 0 bases, with 8 bases left in between. This CDR3 has 13 residues. The CDR3 DNA reads as TGCGCCAGCAATCGGGACAGCACAGATACGCAGTATTTT. Translation gives CASNRDSTDTQYF. Drawing the rest from reference TRBV5-1 and TRBJ2-3, the complete variable domain is KAGVTQTPRYLIKTRGQQVTLSCSPISGHRSVSWYQQTPGQGLQFLFEYFSETQRNKGNFPGRFSGRQFSNSRSEMNVSTLELGDSALYLCASNRDSTDTQYFGPGTRLTVL.

The J gene is TRBJ1-2, the V gene TRBV7-9, with D possibly being TRBD1 (5 bases). The CDR3 sequence is 12 residues long. V was pared by 11 bases and J by 4 bases, with 14 bases between. CDR1 and CDR2 (germline): SEHNR, FQNEAQ (reference sequence). The CDR3, as DNA: TGTGCCCTCGTGGGGCAGACCTATGGCTACACCTTC. As protein: CALVGQTYGYTF. Full variable domain (outside the CDR3, taken from reference TRBV7-9 and TRBJ1-2): DTGVSQNPRHKITKRGQNVTFRCDPISEHNRLYWYRQTLGQGPEFLTYFQNEAQLEKSRLLSDRFSAERPKGSFSTLEIQRTEQGDSAMYLCALVGQTYGYTFGSGTRLTVV.

This clone has just one count. The chain has TRBV7-8 and TRBJ2-5; D unresolved. V lost 5 bases and J 1 base, leaving 17 bases between the germline ends. This CDR3 is 16 amino acids long. The germline V gene encodes CDR1 SGHVS and CDR2 FQNEAQ. The CDR3 sequence: CASSALTRARQETQYF. CDR3 in DNA: TGTGCCAGCAGCGCCCTTACCCGGGCCCGCCAAGAGACCCAGTACTTC.

The chain combines TRBV11-3 with TRBJ2-1, with 8 bases aligning to TRBD2. Per germline, CDR1 SGHNT and CDR2 YENEEA. Trimming removed 1 base from V and 8 bases from J; junction bases left unmatched: 10. This CDR3 is 16 amino acids long. DNA for the CDR3: TGTGCCAGCAGCTTAGGTTCAGGCGGGAGGTTGGATGAGCAGTTCTTC. Protein sequence: CASSLGSGGRLDEQFF.

V is TRBV4-1 and J is TRBJ2-2; 10 bases match TRBD1. Germline assignment: CDR1 MGHRA and CDR2 YSYEKL. This CDR3 contains 16 residues. The J segment lost 1 base and the V segment lost 3 bases, leaving 2 bases of the junction unmatched. CDR3 sequence: CASSQTGGWNTGELFF. CDR3 in DNA: TGCGCCAGCAGCCAGACAGGGGGCTGGAACACCGGGGAGCTGTTTTTT.

The CDR3, as DNA: TGTGCCAGCATGGGCTCCTACGAGCAGTACTTC. Translating gives CASMGSYEQYF. This chain links TRBV2 with TRBJ2-7; no clear D. Germline CDR1 reads SNHLY; CDR2 reads FYNNEI. The CDR3 spans 11 residues. With 7 bases removed from V and 0 bases from J, the gap between germline ends came to 4 bases.

The genes are TRBV21-1 and TRBJ2-3. TRBV21-1 is tagged as a pseudogene. The CDR3 has 12 amino acids. The CDR3 DNA follows: TGTGCCAGCAGCAAAGCCCCAGATACGCAGTATTTT. Encoded protein: CASSKAPDTQYF.

The chain is built from TRBV19 and TRBJ1-2; D is ambiguous. V lost 2 bases and J lost 5, with 18 bases in between. The germline V gene encodes CDR1 LNHDA and CDR2 SQIVND (reference sequence). The CDR3 runs to 16 residues. CDR3 amino acids: CASSIPQDPRTYGYTF. Written as DNA, the CDR3 is TGTGCCAGTAGTATACCGCAGGATCCCCGCACATATGGCTACACCTTC.

The CDR3 sequence is CASTQRNSGYTF. CDR3 nucleotide sequence: TGTGCCAGCACCCAGAGGAACAGTGGCTACACCTTC. V is TRBV27 and J is TRBJ1-2; the D is unclear. V lost 7 bases, J lost 7 bases, and 13 bases lay in between. The V gene's germline CDR1 is MNHEY and CDR2 SMNVEV (reference sequence). The length of the CDR3 is 12 residues.

The V call is TRBV7-3, the J call TRBJ2-1, with D possibly being TRBD2 (5 bases). The CDR3 has 17 residues. The V gene lost 5 bases and the J gene lost 0 bases, with 17 bases spanning the gap. Germline V CDR1 and CDR2: SGHTA, FQGTGA. CDR3 sequence: CASSPQASGSSYNEQFF. CDR3 coding DNA: TGTGCCAGCAGCCCCCAGGCGAGCGGAAGCTCCTACAATGAGCAGTTCTTC.

The chain has TRBV11-2 and TRBJ2-1; 11 nucleotides agree with TRBD2. This CDR3 is 16 amino acids long. The V and J ends lost 3 bases and 9 bases, in that order; junction bases with no gene match: 10. Germline CDR1 reads SGHAT; CDR2 reads FQNNGV. The CDR3 nucleotides are TGTGCCAGCAGCTTTCTGGCTAGCGGGAGGATCGGTGAGCAGTTCTTC. Its translation is CASSFLASGRIGEQFF. The full variable domain, in which reference TRBV11-2 and TRBJ2-1 provide the parts outside the CDR3, is EAGVAQSPRYKIIEKRQSVAFWCNPISGHATLYWYQQILGQGPKLLIQFQNNGVVDDSQLPKDRFSAERLKGVDSTLKIQPAKLEDSAVYLCASSFLASGRIGEQFFGPGTRLTVL.

V and J are TRBV7-2 and TRBJ1-3, with D maybe TRBD1 (6 bases). The V end lost 5 bases, the J end lost 8 bases, and 16 bases lay between the germline ends. This CDR3 contains 14 residues. From germline, CDR1 is SGHTA and CDR2 FQGNSA. The CDR3 DNA sequence: TGTGCCAGCAGCCCCTACGGGACATCCGACACCATATATTTT. As protein: CASSPYGTSDTIYF.

The chain has TRBV6-5 and TRBJ1-2, with D possibly matching TRBD1 (6 bases). This CDR3 spans 13 amino acids. CDR1 is MNHEY and CDR2 is SVGAGI in the germline V gene. Trimming took off 0 bases at V and 6 bases at J, with 8 bases between the two ends. This CDR3 is CASSYSGDNGYTF. CDR3 coding DNA: TGTGCCAGCAGTTACTCAGGGGACAATGGCTACACCTTC.

J is TRBJ1-2 and V is TRBV7-8, with 9 bases identical to TRBD1. CDR3 length equals 16 residues. V gave up 0 bases and J gave up 3 bases; unmatched junction bases: 5. Germline CDR1 reads SGHVS; CDR2 reads FQNEAQ. The chain's CDR3 is CASSLARQGGHYGYTF. The CDR3 nucleotides read TGTGCCAGCAGCTTAGCCAGACAGGGGGGACACTATGGCTACACCTTC.

The chain couples TRBV14 to TRBJ2-6; 7 bases align to TRBD1. Germline assignment: CDR1 SGHDN and CDR2 FVKESK. The trim removed 10 bases at V and 2 bases at J, leaving 5 bases unmatched. The CDR3 is 14 residues long. The CDR3 is CAIGDRAGANVLTF. The CDR3 DNA sequence: TGTGCCATAGGCGACAGGGCTGGGGCCAACGTCCTGACTTTC.

This chain uses TRBV28 with TRBJ1-3; the match to TRBD1 covers 8 bases. This CDR3 has 17 amino acids. The V segment lost 1 base and the J segment 0 bases; nucleotides outside the gene matches: 5. Germline V CDR1 and CDR2: MDHEN, SYDVKM. The CDR3 loop is CASSLFWTGSSGNTIYF. DNA of the CDR3: TGTGCCAGCAGTTTATTCTGGACAGGGAGCTCTGGAAACACCATATATTTT.

CDR3 in amino acids: CASSQGLGYEQYF. The CDR3 DNA sequence: TGCGCCAGCAGCCAAGGCCTAGGGTACGAGCAGTACTTC. This chain joins TRBV4-3 and TRBJ2-7; the D is unclear. Germline CDR1 reads LGHNA; CDR2 reads YSLEER. Between the trimmed V and J ends, which lost 1 base and 4 bases, there was a span of 8 bases. The CDR3 is 13 residues long.

This clone appeared once. The rearrangement links TRBV29-1 to TRBJ2-5; D gene ambiguous. The germline V gene has CDR1 SQVTM and CDR2 ANQGSEA. This CDR3 has 15 residues. Trimming left V 3 bases short and J 1 base short, with 15 bases between. Here the CDR3 DNA reads TGCAGCGTTGATCGGCTCGGAGCGTTCCAAGAGACCCAGTACTTC. Its translation is CSVDRLGAFQETQYF.

V gene TRBV6-1 combines with J gene TRBJ1-2; perhaps TRBD1 as D (5 bases). The CDR3 is 16 residues long. CDR1 MNHNS and CDR2 SASEGT come from the germline V gene. Trimming took off 4 bases at V and 4 bases at J, with 19 bases between the two ends. This chain's CDR3 is CASSAGRATTTYGYTF. Here the CDR3 DNA reads TGTGCCAGCAGTGCCGGCAGGGCCACGACGACCTATGGCTACACCTTC.